This TCR beta chain was captured by sequencing in a study of cytomegalovirus exposure and HLA in healthy donors (dated by TCRdb to between 2016 and 2019). General notes on the study: According to an earlier analysis of 550 to 700 of the donors, some 170 million T cells yielded 120 million or so unique TCR beta sequences and less than 300 Gb of sequence data. The genetic ancestry cluster associated with self-reported Caucasian donors included about 81% of the roughly 400 genotyped donors. Across some 400 genotyped donors of the cohort, an average of roughly 200,000 unique TCR beta nucleotide sequences per donor were sequenced, and approximately 17% of those sequences were non-productive. In the later analysis, no new phenotypic data were used to find candidate immune exposures; instead, reliance was placed on TCR beta sequences and their occurrence across donors. The number of typed donors differed by locus: 629-630 for A, B, C, DRB1 and DQB1; approximately 520 for DQA1; around 580 for DPA1; and about 450 for DPB1. In an earlier analysis of over 550 of the donors, high-throughput TCR beta sequencing was used to judge whether each TCR beta V gene segment behaved as functional or pseudogenic. Four or five DR-DQ haplotypes were treated as single units for association and clustering because of strong linkage in the cohort. The study aimed to test whether cataloging public T cell receptors could reveal signatures of past pathogen exposure. Donor age, sex, ethnicity and CMV serostatus were compiled together with the repertoire data. HLA typing included class I and class II loci at four-digit resolution. Approximately 310 gigabases of sequencing data and 70 million to 85 million unique TCR sequences were included in an early release covering 550 to 650 HLA-typed donors. A later analysis re-analyzed previously published TCR beta repertoires from 650 to 800 donors and added high-resolution HLA genotyping to study TCR occurrence patterns. To predict cytomegalovirus infection status, the study combined high-throughput TCR immunosequencing, statistical association of individual TCRs with disease status, and machine learning. All discovery cohort repertoires had been generated on a single sequencing platform. The T cell repertoires of about 700 subjects were profiled by immunosequencing and related to cytomegalovirus serostatus. Genome-wide SNP genotypes for about 65% of the roughly 670 donors were used in a later genetic analysis, which treated that subset as a discovery cohort. Besides the first cohort of approximately 670 subjects, a separate validation cohort made up of around 120 different subjects was used. General study outcomes and caveats: Assigning TCR associations to individual alleles was difficult when HLA alleles, especially DR and DQ, strongly co-occurred. The cohort was sequenced for TCR beta chains only, and without alpha or paired-chain data the features that could be detected were limited. Broadly in line with IMGT annotations, most TCR beta V segments showed up in productive rearrangements about 87% or about 30% of the time in an earlier analysis of 450 to 750 of the donors. A few of the identified cytomegalovirus-associated TCR beta chains were confirmed in vitro to be specific for cytomegalovirus antigens. In a later analysis, HLA-associated TCR beta chains showed more clonal expansion and lower generation probabilities than non-associated chains that were equally common. A later analysis found that TCR association rates varied across HLA loci, with DRB1 alleles showing the most associated TCRs and HLA-C alleles the fewest. Because counts were too low, approximately 18 rarely observed V segments, including chromosome 9 orphons, were excluded from the earlier analysis of around 640 of the donors. The study gave a list of about 160 TCR beta chains associated with cytomegalovirus. The classifier was reported to diagnose cytomegalovirus status with high specificity and sensitivity in both the original cohort and the validation cohort. While some public TCRs were present in many individuals, most TCR sequences turned up only very rarely across donors. A further reported finding was that TCR beta sequences accurately predicted the HLA-A and HLA-B alleles for most subjects in the first cohort. In a later genetic analysis, a missense DCLRE1C variant was associated with V-gene and J-gene trimming of TCR beta chains, and the association was replicated in an independent cohort. For the cohort, immune exposure information was limited to CMV serostatus. Sequencing depth was assumed to be roughly uniform across donors in the presence/absence analyses, though that assumption may not hold. In a later analysis, most CMV-associated TCR beta chains were found to appear HLA-restricted, with HLA associations seemingly driven largely by CMV exposure. A cluster of highly shared sequence variants was judged likely to be a technical artifact of the sequencing pipeline. Linkage disequilibrium might explain the correlated functional status among segregating V segments, but an unknown experimental factor could not be excluded. HLA typing was unavailable for some donors at each locus, so association tests used only the typed subset. In a later analysis, around 15,000 TCR beta sequences were associated with specific HLA alleles at a false discovery rate of 0.05. According to the authors, the approach could potentially be generalized to other disease states and immunological phenotypes. In a later genetic analysis, fewer N-insertions in productive TCRs were reported among donors in an Asian-associated ancestry cluster than the approximately 630-donor mean. Because the 87-base-pair reads could not distinguish some IMGT-functional V segments, including TRBV6-2 and TRBV6-3, those segments were excluded. In a later analysis, several top co-occurrence clusters were reported to appear linked to parvovirus B19, influenza, CMV and Epstein-Barr virus.

Library generation was performed with the immunoSEQ multiplex PCR assay. For the multiplex PCR, a mixture combining 60 forward primers for TCR Vbeta segments and 13 reverse primers for TCR Jbeta segments was used. The CDR3 region of rearranged TCR beta genes was amplified from genomic DNA by a multiplex PCR assay. The Illumina HiSeq System was used to sequence the amplified TCR beta libraries as 87-base-pair reads. Regarding the original processing steps: A later analysis counted approximately 76 million unique TCR beta chains across the roughly 700 repertoires, and approximately 11 million of these chains were shared by at least two donors. A nearest-neighbor algorithm error-corrected the raw reads and collapsed the reads into unique sequences, merging closely related sequences to remove PCR and sequencing errors. Alignment of CDR3 sequences to IMGT reference sequences was used to assign V, D and J gene segments. For a sequence to be retained, a match of at least six nucleotides to both a V gene segment and a J gene segment was required. A rearrangement counted as productive if the CDR3 had no stop codons and remained in frame with V and J, and every other rearrangement counted as non-productive. CDR3 was defined by IMGT convention, running from the second conserved V-encoded cysteine to the conserved J-encoded phenylalanine. The earlier analysis of roughly 590 of the donors excluded sequences that lacked an unambiguous match to a single V gene segment. In an earlier analysis of several hundred of the donors, V segments were called functional above 56.7% productive rearrangements and were called segregating when the between-donor standard deviation exceeded 5%. To diagnose cytomegalovirus status from the catalog of TCR beta chain sequences, a statistical classification framework was built. In a later analysis, V and J genes were assigned by comparing TCR nucleotide sequences against IMGT/GENE-DB human TR gene sequences. The TCRdist pipeline was used in a later analysis to assign CDR3 sequences and most-parsimonious VDJ recombination scenarios. In a later analysis, every TCR beta chain was defined by the combination of its CDR3 amino acid sequence and its V-gene family, and reads without a unique V-gene family were dropped. In a later analysis, 500 to 700 highly shared, low-generation-probability nucleotide sequences were removed to address suspected cross-contamination and a sequencing artifact. A later analysis calculated a clonal expansion index for each public chain from normalized within-repertoire ranks of inferred template counts. Generation probabilities in a later analysis came from a VDJ recombination model fitted to out-of-frame rearrangements, and those results were checked against IGoR. In a later analysis, hypergeometric tests were used to score TCR-TCR, TCR-HLA and TCR-CMV co-occurrence, with a repertoire-size bias correction applied to TCR pairs. False discovery rates were estimated in a later analysis by permuting HLA or CMV assignments 20 times. In a later analysis, co-occurring TCRs were grouped using DBSCAN, with TCRdist sequence similarity added in when clustering inside HLA-allele-positive subsets. For co-occurrence clustering, repertoires with fewer than 30,000 or more than 120,000 public chains were excluded, along with a handful of repertoires with anomalous nucleotide sharing. Not all clones reach the TCRdb copy of this immuneACCESS table, which keeps in-frame sequences only. Checked studies attribute under half of the gap to unresolved V genes and leave the rest unexplained. Clonal size and the V and J genes are those of that table, whereas D and trimming came from the DNA. The sample has around 36,000 clones on record, just over 85% of them singletons. Around 10% of the sample rests with the top ten.

In total, roughly 670 healthy bone marrow donors made up the cohort. All cohort members were sampled while nominally healthy, although unrecorded immune exposures were likely present. The donor was CMV seropositive and was included in the group of around 300 seropositive cohort members. A peripheral blood sample was provided by each donor, and peripheral blood mononuclear cells were used for TCR beta sequencing. The Qiagen DNeasy Blood Extraction Kit was used to extract genomic DNA from the blood cell samples. A remark on this clone: The specificity of this receptor is unknown. Within one base of it there is no much larger clone, and no base qualities were kept.

As encoded in the germline V gene (reference sequence), CDR1 is LNHDA while CDR2 is SQIVND. V and J are truncated by 4 bases and 4 bases respectively, leaving an intervening sequence of 13 bases. The CDR3 covers 15 residues, taking in both the cysteine and the phenylalanine. Kept here is only the CDR3 DNA, which spans 45 bases and is read in frame from base 1. The origin of this receptor is a woman aged 40-49 years in good health and CMV-seropositive. The V and J segments used are TRBV19 and TRBJ2-2; the D gene is perhaps TRBD2, from 7 matching bases. The sequenced sample consisted of PBMCs. The CDR3: CASSRTGRGTGELFF. The DNA sequence is as follows: TGTGCCAGTAGTAGAACAGGGAGGGGCACCGGGGAGCTGTTTTTT.